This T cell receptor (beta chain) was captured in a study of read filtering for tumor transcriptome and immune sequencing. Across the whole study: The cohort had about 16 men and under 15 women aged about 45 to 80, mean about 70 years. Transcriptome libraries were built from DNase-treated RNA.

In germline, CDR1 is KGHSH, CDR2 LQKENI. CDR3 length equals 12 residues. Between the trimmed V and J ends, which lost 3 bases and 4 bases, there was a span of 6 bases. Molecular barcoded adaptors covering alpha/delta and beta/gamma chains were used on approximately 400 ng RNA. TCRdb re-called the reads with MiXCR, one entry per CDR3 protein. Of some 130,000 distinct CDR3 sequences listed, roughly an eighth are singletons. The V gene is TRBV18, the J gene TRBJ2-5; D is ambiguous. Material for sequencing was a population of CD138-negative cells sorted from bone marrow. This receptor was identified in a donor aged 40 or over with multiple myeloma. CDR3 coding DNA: TGTGCCAGCTCACCGCGCGCAGAGACCCAGTACTTC. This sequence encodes CASSPRAETQYF.